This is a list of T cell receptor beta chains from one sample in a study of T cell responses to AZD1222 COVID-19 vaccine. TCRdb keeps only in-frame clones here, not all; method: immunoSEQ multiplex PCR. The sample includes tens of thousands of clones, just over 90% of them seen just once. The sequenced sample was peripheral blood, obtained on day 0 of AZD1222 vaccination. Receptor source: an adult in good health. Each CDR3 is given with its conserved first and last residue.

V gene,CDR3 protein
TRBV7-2,CASSLWGTTNEKLFF
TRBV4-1,CASSQGKAGGYGYTF
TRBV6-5,CASSSALYSYNEQFF
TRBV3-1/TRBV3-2,CASSRLTNTGELFF
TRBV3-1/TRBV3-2,CASSHFLDRGYEQYF
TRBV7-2,CASSLRTNEKLFF
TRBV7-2,CASSAYLGEQFF
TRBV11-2,CASSPDSPQETQYF
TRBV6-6,CASSPGRSSYNSPLHF
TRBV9,CASSVTGGWYNEQFF
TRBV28,CASSSPQGAAYGYTF
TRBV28,CASSLGGGTNEKLFF
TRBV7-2,CASREGAGNEQFF
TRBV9,CASSVGGIAHEQYF
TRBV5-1,CASSLHRGPPLNEQFF
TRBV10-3,CAIRGGQETQYF
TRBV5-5,CASSLEGTGNQPQHF
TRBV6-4,CASSDSQGIYTF
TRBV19,CASSIQGYNQPQHF
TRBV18,CASSLGGRRLSEQFF
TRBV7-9,CASSVEGTEYF
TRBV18,CASSPGQEAISPLHF
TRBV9,CASSVETRDTQYF
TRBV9,CASSVARGFDYGYTF
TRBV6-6,CASSYSVQGSNSPLHF
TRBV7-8,CASSPYITSGGSYEQYF
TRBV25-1,CASSPGQLGYGYTF
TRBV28,CASRTGTPSPLYGYTF
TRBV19,CASSIRGERSNTEAFF
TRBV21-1,CASSKGTEAFF
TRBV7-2,CASSLGLGPIGNTIYF
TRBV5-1,CASSLKGRLYEQYF
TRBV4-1,CASRTTGGRSIADTQYF
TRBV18,CASSPPTGLENTIYF
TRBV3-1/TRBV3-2,CASSLGRNYEQYF
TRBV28,CASSLGDTYQPQHF
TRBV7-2,CASSLGGIEQYF
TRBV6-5,CASRNGKLGTQYF
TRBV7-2,CASSILAGGVTDTQYF
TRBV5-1,CASSLAGRSNQPQHF
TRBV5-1,CASRSGQGNSPGYTF
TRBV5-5,CASSSRGGTEAFF
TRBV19,CASSIVGRDQPQHF
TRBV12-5,CASGWPSWGHIDEQYF
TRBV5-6,CASSLAGGAYGYTF
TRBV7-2,CASTPGVALNQPQHF
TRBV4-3,CASSQDLPGNTIYF